Detailed here is one T cell receptor beta chain. The source of the sample is a study of cytomegalovirus exposure and HLA in healthy donors. Primers: 60 Vbeta forward and 13 Jbeta reverse. Method: immunoSEQ multiplex PCR; TCRdb's copy keeps in-frame clones and lacks some. In the table there are 50,000 to 65,000 clones, 65% to 75% of which are singletons. Germline V gives CDR1 SGHKS, CDR2 YYEKEE (reference sequence). V was shortened by 1 base and J by 0 bases, with 22 bases between the two germline ends. This CDR3 has 19 amino acids. The genes are TRBV5-5 and TRBJ1-1; a possible D gene is TRBD1 (5 bases). The sequenced sample was PBMCs. The receptor was derived from a woman in her twenties or thirties in good health and CMV-seronegative. The CDR3 nucleotides read TGTGCCAGCAGCTTGCGTCGCAGGGAGGGTGGCTTTATGAACACTGAAGCTTTCTTT. This codes for CASSLRRREGGFMNTEAFF. The full variable domain, in which reference TRBV5-5 and TRBJ1-1 provide the parts outside the CDR3, is DAGVTQSPTHLIKTRGQQVTLRCSPISGHKSVSWYQQVLGQGPQFIFQYYEKEERGRGNFPDRFSARQFPNYSSELNVNALLLGDSALYLCASSLRRREGGFMNTEAFFGQGTRLTVV.